These 26 T cell receptor beta chains were all obtained from the same sample, sequenced in a study of blood T cell repertoires in COVID-19. The protocol was immunoSEQ multiplex PCR, while the TCRdb copy is restricted to in-frame clones and leaves out a portion. Of some 200,000 clones in the sample, about 78% are singletons; the top ten hold roughly 8.7%. The sample comprised peripheral blood. The receptors stem from a woman aged 45-60 years with active or convalescent COVID-19.

The chain recombines TRBV11-2 with TRBJ1-1; D remains unclear. Trimming pared 5 bases from V and 1 base from J, leaving 11 bases between. CDR3 length: 14 amino acids. Germline-derived CDR1 and CDR2 are SGHAT and FQNNGV. CDR3 amino acids: CASSQVPENTEAFF. The CDR3 nucleotides read TGTGCCAGCAGCCAGGTCCCAGAGAACACTGAAGCTTTCTTT.

The gene calls are TRBV29-1 and TRBJ2-5; maybe TRBD2 (5 bases). In germline, CDR1 is SQVTM, CDR2 ANQGSEA. The V gene lost 3 bases and the J gene lost 5 bases, with 16 bases spanning the gap. This CDR3 has 14 residues. Here the CDR3 reads CSVDPASRSETQYF. As DNA, the CDR3 is TGCAGCGTTGATCCGGCTAGCCGGTCGGAGACCCAGTACTTC.

This chain joins TRBV2 and TRBJ2-3; 12 bases map to TRBD2. From germline, CDR1 is SNHLY and CDR2 FYNNEI. V lost 7 bases and J lost 5; bases outside the gene matches: 10. CDR3 length: 16 residues. CDR3 DNA sequence: TGTGCCAGCAAGCGGCTAGCGGGGGGGCCAGGAGATACGCAGTATTTT. It specifies CASKRLAGGPGDTQYF. Full variable domain (rest looked up from reference TRBV2 and TRBJ2-3): EPEVTQTPSHQVTQMGQEVILRCVPISNHLYFYWYRQILGQKVEFLVSFYNNEISEKSEIFDDQFSVERPDGSNFTLKIRSTKLEDSAMYFCASKRLAGGPGDTQYFGPGTRLTVL.

The V call is TRBV10-3, the J call TRBJ1-1, with D maybe TRBD1 (6 bases). The V and J ends lost 3 bases and 2 bases respectively, with 13 bases between them. This CDR3 is built from 15 residues. The germline V gene encodes CDR1 ENHRY and CDR2 SYGVKD. The CDR3 spells CAISDPGTINTEAFF. The DNA for the CDR3 is TGTGCCATCAGTGATCCCGGGACAATTAACACTGAAGCTTTCTTT.

The chain links TRBV18 to TRBJ2-3, with 7 positions matching TRBD2. The CDR3 runs 16 residues. The ends lost 0 bases at V and 4 bases at J; junction bases unmatched: 7. Germline V lookup: CDR1 KGHSH, CDR2 LQKENI. CDR3 sequence (DNA): TGTGCCAGCTCACCACCCCTGGCGGGAGAAGCAGATACGCAGTATTTT. Protein: CASSPPLAGEADTQYF.

This chain uses TRBV6-6 with TRBJ1-5; 7 bases map to TRBD1. V trimming: 6 bases; J trimming: 4 bases; junction bases outside the gene matches: 3. CDR3 length: 13 residues. The germline CDR1 and CDR2 sequences are MNHNY and SVGAGI (reference sequence). The DNA for the CDR3 is TGTGCCAGCAGCCAGACAGGGAATCAGCCCCAGCATTTT. Residues: CASSQTGNQPQHF.

The CDR3 loop reads CASSLSSAGGSYEQYF. The CDR3 DNA is TGTGCCAGCAGTTTATCTTCTGCGGGGGGGTCCTACGAGCAGTACTTC. The chain has TRBV28 and TRBJ2-7, with TRBD2 identical over 9 bases. V lost 1 base, J lost 1 base, and 5 bases stayed unmatched. Germline V gene sequence: CDR1 MDHEN, CDR2 SYDVKM. CDR3 length: 16 amino acids. The full variable domain, completed using reference TRBV28 and TRBJ2-7, is DVKVTQSSRYLVKRTGEKVFLECVQDMDHENMFWYRQDPGLGLRLIYFSYDVKMKEKGDIPEGYSVSREKKERFSLILESASTNQTSMYLCASSLSSAGGSYEQYFGPGTRLTVT.

The genes are TRBV2 and TRBJ2-1; TRBD2 agrees at 10 bases. The germline V gene has CDR1 SNHLY and CDR2 FYNNEI. The ends lost 7 bases at V and 0 bases at J; junction bases unmatched: 6. The CDR3 totals 16 residues. The CDR3: CASKRGTSDSYNEQFF. For the CDR3, the DNA is TGTGCCAGCAAACGCGGGACTAGCGACTCCTACAATGAGCAGTTCTTC.

The chain uses TRBV30 and TRBJ1-2; TRBD1 is a possible D gene (5 bases). Germline V gives CDR1 GTSNPN, CDR2 SVGIG (reference sequence). Trimming cost V 0 bases and J 13 bases, with 18 bases left between them. The CDR3 contains 13 residues. The CDR3 reads CAWSVGSGVGSTF. The CDR3 coding sequence is TGTGCCTGGAGTGTAGGTTCGGGGGTGGGGTCCACCTTC. Supplemented by reference TRBV30 and TRBJ1-2, the full variable domain reads SQTIHQWPATLVQPVGSPLSLECTVEGTSNPNLYWYRQAAGRGLQLLFYSVGIGQISSEVPQNLSASRPQDRQFILSSKKLLLSDSGFYLCAWSVGSGVGSTFGSGTRLTVV.

The chain links TRBV28 to TRBJ2-5; TRBD1 agrees at 8 bases. Germline V CDR1 and CDR2: MDHEN, SYDVKM. V gave up 6 bases and J gave up 1 base; unmatched junction bases: 7. This CDR3 is 15 amino acids long. CDR3 residues: CASSFQGQAQETQYF. In DNA, the CDR3 is TGTGCCAGCAGCTTCCAGGGACAGGCCCAAGAGACCCAGTACTTC.

This clone has just a few counts. For the CDR3, the DNA is TGTGCCAGCAGGTCCTCACTAAGACGGGGTACTAATGAAAAACTGTTTTTT. It codes for CASRSSLRRGTNEKLFF. The chain couples TRBV7-8 to TRBJ1-4; D is uncertain. The length of the CDR3 is 17 residues. V lost 6 bases and J lost 2, with 19 bases in between. CDR1 is SGHVS and CDR2 is FQNEAQ in the germline V gene.

The V gene is TRBV19, the J gene TRBJ1-5; 8 nucleotides agree with TRBD1. CDR1 and CDR2 from the germline V gene are LNHDA and SQIVND (reference sequence). This CDR3 has 16 amino acids. V shed 3 bases and J 4 bases; nucleotides not matched to a gene: 8. The CDR3 DNA is TGTGCCAGTAGTATGGGTGACAGGGGAAGGAATCAGCCCCAGCATTTT. It yields the protein CASSMGDRGRNQPQHF.

This chain joins TRBV9 and TRBJ1-1; the match to TRBD1 covers 9 bases. The CDR3 totals 16 residues. Germline V gives CDR1 SGDLS, CDR2 YYNGEE. Losses at the gene ends were 4 bases for V and 1 base for J; bases not matched to a gene: 8. As DNA, the CDR3 is TGTGCCAGCAGCCAAGTCCCGGGACAGGGGAACACTGAAGCTTTCTTT. It encodes CASSQVPGQGNTEAFF.

This chain uses TRBV6-1 with TRBJ1-6, with TRBD1 matching over 8 bases. Germline CDR1 MNHNS, CDR2 SASEGT. J gave up 6 bases and V 0 bases, and 4 bases lay outside the gene matches. The CDR3 runs to 16 residues. CDR3 in amino acids: CASSEARTGSNSPLHF. CDR3 in DNA: TGTGCCAGCAGTGAAGCTCGGACAGGGTCTAATTCACCCCTCCACTTT.

The chain uses TRBV6-1 and TRBJ2-7, with D tentatively TRBD1 (6 bases). CDR3 size: 14 residues. The V gene lost 6 bases and the J gene lost 2 bases, with 14 bases spanning the gap. Germline V CDR1 and CDR2: MNHNS, SASEGT. The CDR3 loop is CASRGQGPAYEQYF. Written as DNA, the CDR3 is TGTGCCAGCAGGGGGCAGGGGCCTGCCTACGAGCAGTACTTC.

The V and J genes are TRBV13 and TRBJ2-7; TRBD2 is a possible D gene (6 bases). Between the trimmed V and J ends, which lost 5 bases and 2 bases, there was a span of 22 bases. This CDR3 is built from 17 residues. Germline CDR1 reads PRHDT; CDR2 reads FYEKMQ (reference sequence). DNA of the CDR3: TGTGCCAGCAGCCTACTGACGGGACGCCGGAGGGCCTACGAGCAGTACTTC. Protein product: CASSLLTGRRRAYEQYF.

The chain joins TRBV7-2 to TRBJ2-5, with D unclear. Trimming left V 2 bases short and J 5 bases short, with 3 bases between. In germline, CDR1 is SGHTA, CDR2 FQGNSA. The CDR3 has 11 residues. The CDR3 DNA reads TGTGCCAGCAGCTTACAGGAGACCCAGTACTTC. Amino acids: CASSLQETQYF.

V gene TRBV6-2 or TRBV6-3 combines with J gene TRBJ1-1, with D unclear. The CDR3 consists of 13 residues. V was pared by 2 bases and J by 2 bases, with 6 bases between. CDR1 and CDR2 from the germline V gene are MNHEY and SVGEGT. CDR3 DNA: TGTGCCAGCAGTTACGAGGCAAACACTGAAGCTTTCTTT. As protein: CASSYEANTEAFF.

This chain uses TRBV6-2 or TRBV6-3 with TRBJ1-2; 8 bases line up with TRBD1. Germline loops: CDR1 MNHEY, CDR2 SVGEGT. The CDR3 covers 12 residues. V gave up 4 bases and J gave up 5 bases; unmatched junction bases: 0. In DNA form, the CDR3 reads TGTGCCAGCAGTTGGACAGGGTATGGCTACACCTTC. This encodes CASSWTGYGYTF.

The chain joins TRBV6-5 to TRBJ1-1; D remains ambiguous. The germline V gene encodes CDR1 MNHEY and CDR2 SVGAGI. The CDR3 extends over 15 amino acids. Trimming took off 0 bases at V and 3 bases at J, with 11 bases between the two ends. Written as DNA, the CDR3 is TGTGCCAGCAGTTACTCATCGGGGATAGACACTGAAGCTTTCTTT. This encodes CASSYSSGIDTEAFF.

The CDR3 region has the DNA TGTGCCAGTAGTATACAACAGAGATTAAACACTGAAGCTTTCTTT. Protein sequence: CASSIQQRLNTEAFF. The chain uses TRBV19 and TRBJ1-1, with D uncertain. Germline V CDR1 and CDR2: LNHDA, SQIVND (reference sequence). This CDR3 is 15 amino acids long. V lost 2 bases and J lost 2, with 12 bases in between.

The chain uses TRBV2 and TRBJ1-4, with 9 bases aligning to TRBD1. From germline, CDR1 is SNHLY and CDR2 FYNNEI. V lost 3 bases and J lost 4; bases outside the gene matches: 6. This CDR3 has 16 amino acids. Written as DNA, the CDR3 is TGTGCCAGCAGTGAGAACACAGGGGGCCTTAATGAAAAACTGTTTTTT. Translation gives CASSENTGGLNEKLFF.

The chain is built from TRBV4-3 and TRBJ2-7; 8 bases agree with TRBD1. Per germline, CDR1 LGHNA and CDR2 YSLEER. Trimming cost V 1 base and J 0 bases; bases outside gene matches: 2. The CDR3 is made up of 15 amino acids. The CDR3 region has the DNA TGCGCCAGCAGCCAAGTTACAGGGGGCTCCTACGAGCAGTACTTC. Amino acids: CASSQVTGGSYEQYF.

The chain uses TRBV28 and TRBJ1-4; D ambiguous. The CDR3 is made up of 14 amino acids. Germline V gene sequence: CDR1 MDHEN, CDR2 SYDVKM. The V and J ends lost 6 bases and 0 bases respectively, with 8 bases between them. The CDR3 region has the DNA TGTGCCAGCAGCTATACGACAACTAATGAAAAACTGTTTTTT. Amino acids: CASSYTTTNEKLFF.

The chain links TRBV10-3 to TRBJ1-5; D is perhaps TRBD1 (6 bases). From germline, CDR1 is ENHRY and CDR2 SYGVKD. This CDR3 region has 15 residues. Trimming removed 2 bases from V and 4 bases from J, with 12 bases in between. CDR3 coding DNA: TGTGCCATCAGTGAGCTCGACAGGACAAATCAGCCCCAGCATTTT. This encodes CAISELDRTNQPQHF.

The chain carries TRBV6-5 and TRBJ1-1; no firm D call. V was clipped by 5 bases and J by 8 bases, with 9 bases between them. Germline values: CDR1 MNHEY, CDR2 SVGAGI. This CDR3 contains 11 residues. The CDR3 reads CASSHGGEAFF. The CDR3 region has the DNA TGTGCCAGCAGTCATGGAGGAGAAGCTTTCTTT.